This is a list of T cell receptor beta chains from one sample in a study of cytomegalovirus exposure and HLA in healthy donors. Clones were read by immunoSEQ multiplex PCR, and TCRdb kept only the in-frame ones, dropping some. Here the sample spans 210,000 or so clones, around 76% being singletons. Sequencing used PBMCs. The receptors were gathered from a man aged 18 to 30 in good health and CMV-seronegative. Both conserved end residues are part of each CDR3. Each record gives: CDR3 protein, V gene, J gene, clone size. The size of a clone is reported for some rows only, either as once, few or many, or as a class for expanded clones.

CASSADKGGNTIYF	TRBV5-1	TRBJ1-3	-
CASSLRGLGGGELFF	TRBV7-9	TRBJ2-2	-
CASSSPGTGRYTF	TRBV5-8	TRBJ1-2	-
CASSSSGRRSYEQYF	TRBV7-9	TRBJ2-7	few
CASSLYPTGGTGELFF	TRBV27	TRBJ2-2	once
CASRGEVSDGYTF	TRBV5-1	TRBJ1-2	-
CASSPRKEAGELFF	TRBV19	TRBJ2-2	-
CASSPETGGAVTGELFF	TRBV18	TRBJ2-2	-
CASSLNGGYGYTF	TRBV7-3	TRBJ1-2	-
CASSLGQGEGQAFF	TRBV7-9	TRBJ1-1	-
CAWRRAGSTDTQYF	TRBV30	TRBJ2-3	-
CASSPSGDQPQHF	TRBV18	TRBJ1-5	-
CASSSRDRLLRSEKLFF	TRBV19	TRBJ1-4	-
CASSNRAITYEQYF	TRBV28	TRBJ2-7	-
CASSRRVGGSSYEQYF	TRBV19	TRBJ2-7	-
CSVERIGLVDTEQYF	TRBV29-1	TRBJ2-7	-
CASSPGGWDTGELFF	TRBV7-4	TRBJ2-2	-
CASRNRGREKLFF	TRBV28	TRBJ1-4	-
CSAKAGDTQYF	TRBV20-1	TRBJ2-3	few
CSVGADRAYGYTF	TRBV29-1	TRBJ1-2	-
CASSLADRVTGANVLTF	TRBV5-1	TRBJ2-6	-
CASSIRRVPTEAFF	TRBV19	TRBJ1-1	-